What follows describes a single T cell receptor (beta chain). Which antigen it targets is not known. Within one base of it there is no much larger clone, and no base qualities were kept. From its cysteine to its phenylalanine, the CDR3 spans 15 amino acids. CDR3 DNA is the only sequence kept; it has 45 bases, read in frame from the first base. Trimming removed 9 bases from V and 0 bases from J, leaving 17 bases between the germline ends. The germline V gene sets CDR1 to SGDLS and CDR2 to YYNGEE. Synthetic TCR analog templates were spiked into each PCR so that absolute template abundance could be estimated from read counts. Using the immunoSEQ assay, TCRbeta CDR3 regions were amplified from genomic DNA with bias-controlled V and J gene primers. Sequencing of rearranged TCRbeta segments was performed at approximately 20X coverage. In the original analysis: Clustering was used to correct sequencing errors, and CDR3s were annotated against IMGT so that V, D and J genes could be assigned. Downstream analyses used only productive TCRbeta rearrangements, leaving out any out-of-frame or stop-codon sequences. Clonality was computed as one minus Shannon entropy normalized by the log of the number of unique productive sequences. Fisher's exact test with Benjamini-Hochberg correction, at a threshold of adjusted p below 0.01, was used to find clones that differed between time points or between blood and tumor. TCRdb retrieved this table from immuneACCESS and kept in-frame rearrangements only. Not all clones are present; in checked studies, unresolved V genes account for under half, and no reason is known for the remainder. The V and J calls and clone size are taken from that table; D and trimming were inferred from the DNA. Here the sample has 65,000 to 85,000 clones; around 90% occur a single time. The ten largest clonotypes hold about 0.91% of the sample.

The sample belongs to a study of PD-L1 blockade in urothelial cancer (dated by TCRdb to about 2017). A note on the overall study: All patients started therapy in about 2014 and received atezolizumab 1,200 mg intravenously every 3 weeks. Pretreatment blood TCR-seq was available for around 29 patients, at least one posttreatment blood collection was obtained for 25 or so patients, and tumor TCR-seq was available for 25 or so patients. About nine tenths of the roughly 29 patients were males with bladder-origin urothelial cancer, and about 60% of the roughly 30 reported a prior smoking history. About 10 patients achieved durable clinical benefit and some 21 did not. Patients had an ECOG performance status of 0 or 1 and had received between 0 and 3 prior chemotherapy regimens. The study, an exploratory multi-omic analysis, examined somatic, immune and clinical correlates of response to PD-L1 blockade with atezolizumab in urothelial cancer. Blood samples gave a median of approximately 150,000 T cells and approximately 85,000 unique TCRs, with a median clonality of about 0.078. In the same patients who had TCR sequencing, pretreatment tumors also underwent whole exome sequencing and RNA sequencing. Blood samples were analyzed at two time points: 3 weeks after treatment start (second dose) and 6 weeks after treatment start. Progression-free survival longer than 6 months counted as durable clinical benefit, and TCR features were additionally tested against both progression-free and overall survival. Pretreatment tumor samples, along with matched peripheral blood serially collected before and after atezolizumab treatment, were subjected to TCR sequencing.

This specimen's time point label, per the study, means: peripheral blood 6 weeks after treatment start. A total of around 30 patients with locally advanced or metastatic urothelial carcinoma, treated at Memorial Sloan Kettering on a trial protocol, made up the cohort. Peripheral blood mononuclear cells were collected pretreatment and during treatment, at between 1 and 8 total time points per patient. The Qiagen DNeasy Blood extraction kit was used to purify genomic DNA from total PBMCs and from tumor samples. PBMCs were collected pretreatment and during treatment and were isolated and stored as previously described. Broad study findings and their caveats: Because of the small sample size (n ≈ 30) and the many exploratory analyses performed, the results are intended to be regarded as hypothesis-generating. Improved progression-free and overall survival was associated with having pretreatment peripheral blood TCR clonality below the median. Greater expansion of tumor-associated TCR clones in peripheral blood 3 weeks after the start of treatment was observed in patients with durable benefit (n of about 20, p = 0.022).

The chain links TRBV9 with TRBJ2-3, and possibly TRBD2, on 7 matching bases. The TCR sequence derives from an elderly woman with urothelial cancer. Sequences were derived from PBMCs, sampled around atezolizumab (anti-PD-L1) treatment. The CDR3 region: CATTGGGSSTDTQYF. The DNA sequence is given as TGTGCCACCACCGGGGGCGGGAGTAGCACAGATACGCAGTATTTT.